This TCR beta chain was identified during a study of blood T cell repertoires in COVID-19. The overall study: Samples came from the United States, Italy and Spain, spanning acute and convalescent COVID-19. Sources were T cells, B-cell-depleted T cells, or PBMCs; the material itself was cDNA or gDNA.

The authors' processing: Researchers report that nucleated cell counts were estimated from reference gene primer amplification. Repertoires were generated with immunoSEQ multiplex PCR, while TCRdb's copy carries only in-frame clones and drops some. The V and J calls and clone size are taken from that table; D and trimming were inferred from the DNA. The data hold around 130,000 clones, with more than 70% observed a single time. The CDR3 is 14 residues long. Germline lookup yields CDR1 SGHKS and CDR2 YYEKEE (reference sequence). Trimming removed 2 bases from V and 5 bases from J, with 13 bases in between.

The rearrangement uses TRBV5-5 and TRBJ1-1; D is perhaps TRBD1 (6 bases). This receptor was taken from a human donor in a cohort sampled during active COVID-19. Source material: peripheral blood. The CDR3, as DNA: TGTGCCAGCAGCTTCTCAGGGGTGGCGACTGAAGCTTTCTTT. Its protein is CASSFSGVATEAFF.